This T cell receptor beta chain was retrieved from a study of cytomegalovirus exposure and HLA in healthy donors. Amplification used 60 Vbeta primers and 13 Jbeta primers. Sequenced by immunoSEQ multiplex PCR; TCRdb stores in-frame clones only, minus some. The table includes approximately 220,000 clones, about 80% detected once. This TCR derives from a young man in good health and CMV-seronegative. The specimen sequenced was PBMCs.

CDR3 DNA sequence: TGTGCCAGCAGCCAAAATAGCGGGAGGGTGGGACTGAATGAGCAGTTCTTC. Its translation: CASSQNSGRVGLNEQFF. The rearrangement uses TRBV4-2 and TRBJ2-1; 11 nucleotides align to TRBD2. CDR1 is LGHNA and CDR2 is YNFKEQ in the germline V gene. The CDR3 loop spans 17 amino acids. The V segment lost 2 bases and the J segment 7 bases; nucleotides outside the gene matches: 10.